This T cell receptor (beta chain) appears in the sequencing data of a study of TIL therapy for anti-PD-1-resistant metastatic lung cancer. The overall study: Median patient age was nearly 55, ranging about 35-80 years. Most patients had lung adenocarcinoma; a handful of tumors were EGFR-mutant, two ALK-rearranged; half smoked currently or formerly. Study-wide results and caveats: Many TIL product clones were absent from baseline tumor, suggesting clonal contraction. Compared with baseline intratumoral T cells, expanded TIL cultures were more clonal and less diverse (approximately 6% vs 31%).

Time point noted: pre-treatment sample, taken before nivolumab and TIL therapy. Pleural nodules or supraclavicular lymph nodes made up most of the excised metastases sampled. CDR1 SGHRS and CDR2 YFSETQ come from the germline V gene. J lost 3 bases, V lost 2 bases, and 10 bases had no gene match. The length of the CDR3 is 16 residues. This was the immunoSEQ v3 assay. Some clones are missing from TCRdb's copy, which holds only in-frame ones; the method was immunoSEQ multiplex PCR. In the table there are more than 10,000 clones, 50% to 70% of which are singletons. For this clone: Antigen unknown.

This chain joins TRBV5-1 and TRBJ2-7, with 8 bases aligning to TRBD1. The material was tumor tissue, obtained at baseline. The receptor comes from a person aged 25-85 years with non-small cell lung cancer. The CDR3: CASSFVPGQVFYEQYF. The CDR3 region has the DNA TGCGCCAGCAGCTTCGTCCCGGGACAGGTCTTCTACGAGCAGTACTTC.